This TCR beta chain derives from a study of blood T cell repertoires in COVID-19. On the study more broadly: From T cells, B-cell-depleted T cells, or PBMCs came the material, which was cDNA or gDNA.

Trimming stripped 6 bases from V and 2 bases from J, with 7 bases between. CDR1 and CDR2 (germline): SNHLY, FYNNEI. CDR3 length: 12 amino acids. Assay used: immunoSEQ multiplex PCR; TCRdb lists only in-frame clones, some missing. The data hold around 130,000 clones, with around nine tenths observed a single time. The TCR originated in a woman in her 50s with acute or convalescent COVID-19. Sequenced: peripheral blood. The chain has TRBV2 and TRBJ1-2, with a weak D call TRBD1 (5 bases). CDR3 bases: TGTGCCAGCAGGGAGGGGAACTATGGCTACACCTTC. Amino acid sequence: CASREGNYGYTF.